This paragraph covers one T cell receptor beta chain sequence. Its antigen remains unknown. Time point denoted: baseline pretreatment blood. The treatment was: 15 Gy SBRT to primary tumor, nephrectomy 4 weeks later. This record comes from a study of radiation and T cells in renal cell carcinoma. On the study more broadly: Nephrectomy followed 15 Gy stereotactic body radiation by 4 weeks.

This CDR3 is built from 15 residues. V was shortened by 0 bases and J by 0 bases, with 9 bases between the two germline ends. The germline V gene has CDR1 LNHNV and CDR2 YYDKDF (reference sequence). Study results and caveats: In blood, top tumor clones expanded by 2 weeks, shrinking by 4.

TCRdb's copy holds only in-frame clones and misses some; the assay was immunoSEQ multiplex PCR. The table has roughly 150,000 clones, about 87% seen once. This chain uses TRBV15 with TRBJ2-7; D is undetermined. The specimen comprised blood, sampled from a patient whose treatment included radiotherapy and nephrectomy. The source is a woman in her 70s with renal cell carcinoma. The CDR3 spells CATSRDLSLSYEQYF. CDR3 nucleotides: TGTGCCACCAGCAGAGATCTTAGCCTCTCCTACGAGCAGTACTTC. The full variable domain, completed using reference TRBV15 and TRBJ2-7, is DAMVIQNPRYQVTQFGKPVTLSCSQTLNHNVMYWYQQKSSQAPKLLFHYYDKDFNNEADTPDNFQSRRPNTSFCFLDIRSPGLGDTAMYLCATSRDLSLSYEQYFGPGTRLTVT.